This T cell receptor beta chain was documented in a study of T cell responses to AZD1222 COVID-19 vaccine. Using immunoSEQ multiplex PCR, the repertoire was profiled, and TCRdb retains in-frame clones only, with some absent. The data contain about 190,000 clones, roughly 93% of them seen just once; the ten biggest clones take up approximately 0.98%. Broader study findings: At study baseline, merely a handful of AZD1222 recipients were seropositive. CD4 TCRs associated with vaccination spanned spike, dominating at 160-218 and 743-854.

The V gene's germline CDR1 is MGHDK and CDR2 SYGVNS. The CDR3 contains 14 residues. Trimming shortened V by 8 bases and J by 3 bases, and 13 bases separated the two germline ends. This clone was observed once. Its antigen is still unknown. The V call is TRBV25-1, the J call TRBJ1-4; TRBD1 might be the D (6 bases). The sequences come from peripheral blood, collected on day 0 of AZD1222 vaccination. The origin of this receptor is an adult in good health. The CDR3 loop is CASGQGWANEKLFF. In DNA form, the CDR3 reads TGTGCCAGCGGTCAGGGGTGGGCTAATGAAAAACTGTTTTTT.